The 8 T cell receptor beta chains reported below all come from one sample, sequenced in a study of blood T cell repertoires in COVID-19. The method was immunoSEQ multiplex PCR; TCRdb's version includes in-frame clones alone and lacks a portion of them. This table holds more than 60,000 clones, about 82% found once. Input material: peripheral blood. All receptors derive from a human donor in a cohort sampled during active COVID-19.

This chain uses TRBV5-8 with TRBJ2-3; 7 nucleotides line up with TRBD1. The V gene end was trimmed by 4 bases and the J gene end by 4 bases; junction bases not matched to a gene: 6. The germline V gene encodes CDR1 SGHTS and CDR2 YDEGEE. There are 14 residues in the CDR3. CDR3 sequence reads: CASSPGQSADTQYF. The CDR3 DNA reads TGTGCCAGCAGCCCGGGACAGTCCGCAGATACGCAGTATTTT.

This chain connects TRBV10-3 to TRBJ2-7, with D possibly matching TRBD2 (6 bases). Germline V gene lookup returns CDR1 ENHRY and CDR2 SYGVKD. Trimming left V 5 bases short and J 2 bases short, with 22 bases between. This CDR3 is 17 amino acids long. In nucleotides, the CDR3 is TGTGCCATCAGTTTAAACCACGCGGGACGGCAAACCTACGAGCAGTACTTC. This codes for CAISLNHAGRQTYEQYF.

The chain has TRBV18 and TRBJ2-5; TRBD2 matches 8 bases. V dropped 3 bases and J dropped 0; count of bases not matched to a gene: 3. This CDR3 contains 15 residues. Germline V CDR1 and CDR2: KGHSH, LQKENI. As DNA, the CDR3 is TGTGCCAGCTCACCCTACGGGGGGGACCAAGAGACCCAGTACTTC. This codes for CASSPYGGDQETQYF.

The chain has TRBV11-2 and TRBJ2-7; maybe TRBD2 (5 bases). The germline V gene has CDR1 SGHAT and CDR2 FQNNGV. Trimming cost V 5 bases and J 6 bases, with 20 bases left between them. The CDR3 is 15 residues long. The CDR3 region is CASSPHPGVPREQYF. CDR3 nucleotide sequence: TGTGCCAGCAGCCCACACCCCGGGGTCCCTCGCGAGCAGTACTTC.

CDR3 sequence reads: CASSPGLAGGYENIQYF. The CDR3 nucleotides are TGTGCCAGCAGCCCGGGACTAGCGGGGGGGTACGAAAACATTCAGTACTTC. The chain has TRBV7-6 and TRBJ2-4; TRBD2 matches at 16 bases. The V gene end was trimmed by 5 bases and the J gene end by 5 bases; junction bases not matched to a gene: 6. The CDR3 spans 17 residues. CDR1 SGHVS and CDR2 FNYEAQ come from the germline V gene.

The chain recombines TRBV27 with TRBJ1-1; D is ambiguous. The CDR3 sequence is 13 residues long. The germline V gene has CDR1 MNHEY and CDR2 SMNVEV (reference sequence). V was clipped by 4 bases and J by 4 bases, with 10 bases between them. CDR3 sequence: CASSSSWSTEAFF. CDR3 bases: TGTGCCAGCAGTTCCTCCTGGAGCACTGAAGCTTTCTTT.

The CDR3 region has the DNA TGTGCCAGTAAACTGGGGGACACTGGGACCGGGGAGCTGTTTTTT. Translation gives CASKLGDTGTGELFF. The chain has TRBV19 and TRBJ2-2; maybe TRBD1 (6 bases). The CDR3 is 15 amino acids. The germline CDR1 and CDR2 sequences are LNHDA and SQIVND (reference sequence). With 7 bases removed from V and 5 bases from J, the gap between germline ends came to 17 bases.

The chain has TRBV5-4 and TRBJ2-7; 9 positions agree with TRBD1. The CDR3 has 18 residues. The trim removed 4 bases at V and 7 bases at J, leaving 21 bases unmatched. Germline values: CDR1 SGHNT, CDR2 YYREEE (reference sequence). CDR3 protein: CASSGGGRGTGFRGEQYF. The CDR3 nucleotides are TGTGCCAGCAGCGGTGGGGGACGCGGGACAGGGTTTCGGGGAGAGCAGTACTTC.